The 29 T cell receptor beta chains below were found in one sample sequenced in a study of glioma-infiltrating T cells after dendritic cell vaccination. The assay was immunoSEQ multiplex PCR, and TCRdb's table has in-frame clones only and misses some. The sample lists 93,000 or so clones, 70% to 80% seen once, with roughly 5.7% in the top ten. The sequencing used blood, collected before dendritic cell vaccination. The receptors were gathered from a human donor with glioblastoma.

This clone was detected only a few times. The chain couples TRBV6-1 to TRBJ2-1; 14 bases fit TRBD2. This CDR3 is 15 amino acids long. Germline lookup yields CDR1 MNHNS and CDR2 SASEGT. V shed 4 bases and J 8 bases; nucleotides not matched to a gene: 4. CDR3 residues: CASSGLAGGADEQFF. CDR3 in DNA: TGTGCCAGCAGTGGACTAGCGGGGGGGGCTGATGAGCAGTTCTTC.

The chain uses TRBV10-3 and TRBJ2-7, with TRBD2 matching 8 bases. The CDR3 length is 12 residues. The junction had 5 bases not matched to a gene; V was cut back by 11 bases and J by 2 bases. Per germline, CDR1 ENHRY and CDR2 SYGVKD. The CDR3 spells CAVGGGTYEQYF. The CDR3 DNA reads TGTGCCGTCGGGGGGGGGACCTACGAGCAGTACTTC.

The genes are TRBV27 and TRBJ2-1; 11 positions agree with TRBD2. This CDR3 is 18 amino acids long. Germline V gene sequence: CDR1 MNHEY, CDR2 SMNVEV (reference sequence). V was clipped by 3 bases and J by 1 base; unmatched bases: 8. The CDR3 loop is CASSLSLAGVVSYNEQFF. Written as DNA, the CDR3 is TGTGCCAGCAGTTTGTCACTAGCGGGAGTTGTATCCTACAATGAGCAGTTCTTC.

This clone was counted between two and nine times. V is TRBV6-1 and J is TRBJ2-7; 10 nucleotides agree with TRBD2. CDR3 length equals 14 residues. The germline V gene encodes CDR1 MNHNS and CDR2 SASEGT. V lost 6 bases and J lost 4; bases outside the gene matches: 6. CDR3: CASRTGTSVYEQYF. The CDR3 DNA reads as TGTGCCAGCAGAACCGGGACTAGCGTGTACGAGCAGTACTTC.

The rearrangement links TRBV5-1 to TRBJ2-1; TRBD2 matches at 11 bases. From germline, CDR1 is SGHRS and CDR2 YFSETQ. With V trimmed by 4 bases and J by 7 bases, 7 bases remained unmatched. The CDR3 extends over 15 amino acids. The CDR3 here is CASSRPTSGMNEQFF. The CDR3 DNA sequence: TGCGCCAGCAGCCGGCCGACTAGCGGGATGAATGAGCAGTTCTTC.

V is TRBV18 and J is TRBJ2-5, with TRBD2 identical over 11 bases. Per germline, CDR1 KGHSH and CDR2 LQKENI. This CDR3 has 14 residues. J was trimmed by 5 bases and V by 5 bases; bases with no gene match: 4. Written as DNA, the CDR3 is TGTGCCAGCTCAACTAGCGGGGGTAGGGAGACCCAGTACTTC. Encoded protein: CASSTSGGRETQYF.

This clone showed up just a few times. As DNA, the CDR3 is TGCAGCGGAGAAAGTAGCGGAATTTTCTACAATGAGCAGTTCTTC. It is translated as CSGESSGIFYNEQFF. The genes are TRBV29-1 and TRBJ2-1; a possible D gene is TRBD2 (6 bases). The CDR3 has 15 amino acids. Deletions cut 7 bases from V and 3 bases from J, with 19 bases between. The V gene's germline CDR1 is SQVTM and CDR2 ANQGSEA.

The chain employs TRBV6-5 and TRBJ2-7; 11 bases are shared with TRBD2. Trimming took 4 bases from V and 2 from J; bases not matched to a gene: 1. The CDR3 totals 14 residues. Germline V gene data show CDR1 as MNHEY and CDR2 as SVGAGI. CDR3 loop: CASSWTSGPYEQYF. CDR3 in DNA: TGTGCCAGCAGTTGGACTAGCGGGCCCTACGAGCAGTACTTC.

The chain links TRBV4-1 to TRBJ1-1, with 7 bases fitting TRBD1. The CDR3 length is 19 residues. Germline CDR1 is MGHRA and CDR2 is YSYEKL. V was clipped by 4 bases and J by 1 base; unmatched bases: 18. CDR3 sequence (DNA): TGCGCCAGCAGCCCCCTAGCCGGCAGGGGGAAGAACTGGAACACTGAAGCTTTCTTT. Protein product: CASSPLAGRGKNWNTEAFF.

The rearrangement uses TRBV2 and TRBJ1-1; D possibly corresponds to TRBD1 (5 bases). V gave up 10 bases and J gave up 2 bases, with 17 bases separating them. The germline V gene has CDR1 SNHLY and CDR2 FYNNEI. The CDR3 totals 14 residues. CDR3 in DNA: TGTGCCATCCACCGGGCTGACAGAAACACTGAAGCTTTCTTT. Protein sequence: CAIHRADRNTEAFF. The full variable domain, with the rest looked up from reference TRBV2 and TRBJ1-1, is EPEVTQTPSHQVTQMGQEVILRCVPISNHLYFYWYRQILGQKVEFLVSFYNNEISEKSEIFDDQFSVERPDGSNFTLKIRSTKLEDSAMYFCAIHRADRNTEAFFGQGTRLTVV.

The chain uses TRBV7-3 and TRBJ2-1, with TRBD2 identical over 11 bases. CDR1 SGHTA and CDR2 FQGTGA come from the germline V gene. Losses at the gene ends were 5 bases for V and 2 bases for J; bases not matched to a gene: 2. The CDR3 has 15 amino acids. The DNA for the CDR3 is TGTGCCAGCAGCCCGACTAGCGGGACCTACAATGAGCAGTTCTTC. It codes for CASSPTSGTYNEQFF.

As to this clone: Mismatch with germline at one junction end may stem from a read error. The V and J genes are TRBV7-7 and TRBJ2-2; no clear D. CDR3 size: 13 residues. Germline V gene sequence: CDR1 SSHAT, CDR2 FNYEAQ (reference sequence). CDR3 nucleotides: TGTGCTAGCAGCTTAGAACGGGCCGGGGAGCTGTTTTTT. Its translation is CASSLERAGELFF.

CDR3 loop: CASSLSPLFQQYF. Written as DNA, the CDR3 is TGTGCCAGCAGCTTATCCCCCCTATTCCAGCAGTACTTC. V gene TRBV11-2 combines with J gene TRBJ2-7; D is ambiguous. Germline V gives CDR1 SGHAT, CDR2 FQNNGV. V lost 2 bases, J lost 8 bases, and 13 bases lay in between. The CDR3 spans 13 residues.

This chain connects TRBV30 to TRBJ2-5; TRBD2 aligns across 10 bases. Germline V gives CDR1 GTSNPN, CDR2 SVGIG (reference sequence). CDR3 size: 16 residues. Trimming cost V 2 bases and J 0 bases; bases outside gene matches: 6. Here the CDR3 reads CAWSIFSGGYQETQYF. DNA for the CDR3: TGTGCCTGGAGTATATTTAGCGGGGGGTACCAAGAGACCCAGTACTTC. Based on the CDR3 plus reference TRBV30 and TRBJ2-5, the full variable domain is SQTIHQWPATLVQPVGSPLSLECTVEGTSNPNLYWYRQAAGRGLQLLFYSVGIGQISSEVPQNLSASRPQDRQFILSSKKLLLSDSGFYLCAWSIFSGGYQETQYFGPGTRLLVL.

The V and J genes are TRBV27 and TRBJ1-1, with TRBD1 identical over 9 bases. CDR3 length equals 14 residues. Looked up from germline, CDR1 is MNHEY and CDR2 is SMNVEV (reference sequence). V lost 6 bases to trimming and J lost 4 bases; unmatched junction nucleotides: 6. The CDR3 DNA reads TGTGCCAGCAGCACACAGGGGGCGCTCACTGAAGCTTTCTTT. It codes for CASSTQGALTEAFF.

This clone was picked up a small number of times. The J gene is TRBJ2-2, the V gene TRBV7-9; 10 nucleotides match TRBD2. CDR1 is SEHNR and CDR2 is FQNEAQ in the germline V gene (reference sequence). V gave up 4 bases and J gave up 4 bases; unmatched junction bases: 9. The CDR3 runs to 17 residues. DNA for the CDR3: TGTGCCAGCAGCTCGGTTAGACTAGCGGGCCCCACCGGGGAGCTGTTTTTT. It codes for CASSSVRLAGPTGELFF. Drawing the rest from reference TRBV7-9 and TRBJ2-2, the complete variable domain is DTGVSQNPRHKITKRGQNVTFRCDPISEHNRLYWYRQTLGQGPEFLTYFQNEAQLEKSRLLSDRFSAERPKGSFSTLEIQRTEQGDSAMYLCASSSVRLAGPTGELFFGEGSRLTVL.

The chain has TRBV5-1 and TRBJ2-4; TRBD2 aligns across 7 bases. V trimming: 2 bases; J trimming: 5 bases; junction bases outside the gene matches: 1. The germline CDR1 and CDR2 sequences are SGHRS and YFSETQ. The CDR3 sequence is 13 residues long. The CDR3 sequence: CASSFAGENIQYF. CDR3 DNA sequence: TGCGCCAGCAGCTTTGCGGGGGAAAACATTCAGTACTTC.

V and J are TRBV30 and TRBJ2-2; TRBD2 matches 9 bases. The germline V gene encodes CDR1 GTSNPN and CDR2 SVGIG (reference sequence). V lost 8 bases, J lost 7 bases, and 8 bases stayed unmatched. The length of the CDR3 is 13 residues. The CDR3 protein is CAGLSGSNGELFF. The CDR3 DNA reads as TGTGCCGGCCTTAGCGGGAGTAACGGGGAGCTGTTTTTT.

The rearrangement links TRBV6-7 to TRBJ2-7, with TRBD1 matching 9 bases. TRBV6-7 is annotated as an ORF whose role is uncertain. With 2 bases clipped from V and 3 bases from J, the junction kept 8 bases outside the gene matches. CDR3 length equals 16 residues. CDR3 nucleotide sequence: TGTGCCAGCAGTTACCCGGGACAGGGTAGGGACTACGAGCAGTACTTC. Residues: CASSYPGQGRDYEQYF.

The chain combines TRBV6-6 with TRBJ2-7, with D uncertain. Germline-derived CDR1 and CDR2 are MNHNY and SVGAGI (reference sequence). Deletions cut 6 bases from V and 4 bases from J, with 10 bases between. The CDR3 length is 12 residues. CDR3 sequence: CASRRVAYEQYF. CDR3 nucleotide sequence: TGTGCCAGCAGGCGCGTTGCATACGAGCAGTACTTC.

The genes are TRBV5-1 and TRBJ1-2; 7 positions match TRBD1. Germline V gene lookup returns CDR1 SGHRS and CDR2 YFSETQ. CDR3 length: 15 residues. V was pared by 0 bases and J by 4 bases, with 6 bases of the junction left unmatched. CDR3 bases: TGCGCCAGCAGCTTGGCCCAGGGGGATATCTATGGCTACACCTTC. Encoded protein: CASSLAQGDIYGYTF.

Turning to this clone: In the same sample, other DNA sequences code for this CDR3. V is TRBV5-1 and J is TRBJ2-5; tentative D call: TRBD2 (5 bases). With 0 bases removed from V and 1 base from J, the gap between germline ends came to 7 bases. Germline assignment: CDR1 SGHRS and CDR2 YFSETQ. CDR3 length: 14 amino acids. Written as DNA, the CDR3 is TGCGCCAGCAGCTTGGGACGGGGCCAAGAGACCCAGTACTTC. It translates to CASSLGRGQETQYF.

This chain joins TRBV9 and TRBJ2-2; no clear D gene. Germline V gives CDR1 SGDLS, CDR2 YYNGEE. V was clipped by 4 bases and J by 0 bases, with 13 bases between them. This CDR3 has 16 residues. The CDR3 here is CASSTRLGTNTGELFF. The CDR3 bases are TGTGCCAGCAGCACGCGACTGGGTACGAACACCGGGGAGCTGTTTTTT.

The gene calls are TRBV7-3 and TRBJ1-2; 7 positions agree with TRBD1. The CDR3 totals 19 residues. V lost 4 bases, J lost 1 base, and 18 bases stayed unmatched. Germline CDR1 is SGHTA and CDR2 is FQGTGA. CDR3 sequence: CASSSIRTAGTEFNYGYTF. CDR3 nucleotide sequence: TGTGCCAGCAGCTCGATTCGGACTGCCGGGACAGAATTTAACTATGGCTACACCTTC.

This sequence joins TRBV28 and TRBJ1-6; D call uncertain. This CDR3 is 14 amino acids long. CDR1 MDHEN and CDR2 SYDVKM come from the germline V gene. Trimming took off 10 bases at V and 2 bases at J, with 12 bases between the two ends. The CDR3 protein is CAICTSTYNSPLHF. As DNA, the CDR3 is TGTGCCATCTGCACGAGCACCTATAATTCACCCCTCCACTTT.

The genes are TRBV18 and TRBJ2-1, with 7 bases fitting TRBD2. The germline V gene has CDR1 KGHSH and CDR2 LQKENI. Germline trimming cut 3 bases from V and 1 base from J; bases unmatched to any gene: 6. CDR3 size: 16 residues. The CDR3 sequence is CASSPLGGSSYNEQFF. CDR3 nucleotides: TGTGCCAGCTCACCTCTTGGCGGGAGTTCCTACAATGAGCAGTTCTTC.

This clone was recorded a few times. The chain carries TRBV5-6 and TRBJ1-1; no reliable D call. The CDR3 length is 13 residues. Between the trimmed V and J ends, which lost 0 bases and 3 bases, there was a span of 6 bases. Germline V gene lookup returns CDR1 SGHDT and CDR2 YYEEEE. CDR3 sequence reads: CASSLVSYTEAFF. The CDR3 DNA is TGTGCCAGCAGCTTGGTCAGTTACACTGAAGCTTTCTTT.

A few counts support this clone. This chain joins TRBV4-1 and TRBJ2-1, with a possible D match to TRBD2 (5 bases). V was trimmed by 2 bases and J by 7 bases, leaving 18 bases between them. Germline V gene lookup returns CDR1 MGHRA and CDR2 YSYEKL. The CDR3 loop spans 16 amino acids. The chain's CDR3 is CASSQPLAPALNEQFF. The CDR3 region has the DNA TGCGCCAGCAGCCAACCCCTAGCCCCGGCCTTAAATGAGCAGTTCTTC.

V usage is TRBV27 and J usage is TRBJ2-1; TRBD1 matches 7 bases. This CDR3 region has 13 residues. CDR1 and CDR2 (germline): MNHEY, SMNVEV (reference sequence). V lost 5 bases and J lost 13; bases outside the gene matches: 11. The CDR3 DNA is TGTGCCAGCAGTCCCGAATCCGGGACAGCACAGTTCTTC. Translated: CASSPESGTAQFF.